This is a list of T cell receptor beta chains from one sample in a study of blood T cell repertoires in COVID-19. Sequencing used immunoSEQ multiplex PCR; TCRdb keeps in-frame clones, though not all of them. The sample contains about 97,000 clones, around 85% of which appear only once. What was sequenced was peripheral blood. The receptors were gathered from a man in his 60s with acute or convalescent COVID-19. Each CDR3 is given with its conserved first and last residue. A D gene is named only where the DNA matches it firmly. Clone size is given for some rows only: seen once, a few or many times, or a class if the clone is expanded.

d_gene,abundance,j_gene,v_gene,CDR3aa,CDR3nt
NA,NA,TRBJ1-6,TRBV28,CASSPPGENSPLHF,TGTGCCAGCTCTCCCCCGGGAGAGAATTCACCCCTCCACTTT
NA,NA,TRBJ1-5,TRBV19,CASTTRGNQPQHF,TGTGCCAGTACCACTAGGGGCAATCAGCCCCAGCATTTT
NA,NA,TRBJ1-1,TRBV5-6,CASSLGFEGYTEAFF,TGTGCCAGCAGCTTGGGTTTTGAGGGCTACACTGAAGCTTTCTTT
NA,once,TRBJ1-2,TRBV28,CASSRFSDPLLWGYTF,TGTGCCAGCAGCCGTTTCTCCGACCCCCTACTATGGGGCTACACCTTC
NA,NA,TRBJ2-1,TRBV11-3,CASSRRPDEQFF,TGTGCCAGCAGCCGGAGGCCGGATGAGCAGTTCTTC
NA,NA,TRBJ1-5,TRBV7-2,CASSFGGASNQPQHF,TGTGCCAGCAGCTTTGGGGGGGCTAGCAATCAGCCCCAGCATTTT
NA,NA,TRBJ1-5,TRBV10-3,CAISETTGSNQPQHF,TGTGCCATCAGTGAGACAACAGGGTCCAATCAGCCCCAGCATTTT
TRBD1,NA,TRBJ2-7,TRBV28,CASSKGTGDYYEQYF,TGTGCCAGTAGTAAAGGGACAGGGGACTACTACGAGCAGTACTTC
TRBD1,NA,TRBJ1-3,TRBV2,CASSGQGFSGNTIYF,TGTGCCAGCAGTGGACAGGGATTCTCCGGAAACACCATATATTTT
NA,NA,TRBJ1-2,TRBV12-3/TRBV12-4,CASMRNYGYTF,TGTGCCAGCATGAGAAACTATGGCTACACCTTC
NA,NA,TRBJ1-2,TRBV7-2,CASSLVAGGADGYTF,TGTGCCAGCAGCTTAGTTGCGGGGGGCGCTGACGGCTACACCTTC